Given below is one TCR beta chain in context. The clone's antigen remains unknown. The sample holds no much larger clone one base away, and base qualities are not on file. These data originate in a study of shared clonotypes between healthy human individuals (dated by TCRdb to the early 2020s). Notes on the research overall: The cohort comprised a couple of women and a few men aged 18 to 49 years. Between about 0.85 and 10 billion PBMCs per donor were obtained by leukapheresis. For each donor, CD4 naive and CD4 memory were each run on three plates, CD8 naive on two plates, and CD8 memory on one plate. To estimate repertoire size and how much clonotypes are shared between individuals, the study performed deep sequencing of blood TCR repertoires from about 5 healthy adults. To increase sequencing depth and limit assay-specific biases, TCR repertoire library preparation and sequencing were carried out by different laboratories using diverse techniques. General study outcomes and caveats: Across four donors, roughly 5% of naive CD4, roughly 3.5% of naive CD8, approximately 2.5% of memory CD4, and approximately 0.4% of memory CD8 clonotypes were shared. Larger estimated clonotype richness was generally found for naive subsets than for memory subsets. Pairwise subsampling indicated that sequencing depth was expected to affect the degree of clonotype sharing among donors. Compared with non-shared clonotypes, the clonotypes found in all four sorted-subset donors had higher generation probabilities. Sampling was limited to blood, and TCR repertoires in tissue likely differ from TCR repertoires in blood. The small number of donors limited the genetic and exposure-history diversity represented. Incomplete sequencing was indicated by rarefaction of sorted-subset datasets, despite the large sequencing depth.

The donors were healthy, HIV-negative adults who had no recently reported acute infections or vaccinations. Every donor was a Caucasian adult residing in Nashville, Tennessee, USA. Magnetic negative selection was used to enrich CD4+ T cells, after which naive cells were positively selected on CD45RA and the negative fraction became the memory subset. After blood collection by leukapheresis, PBMCs were isolated using Ficoll-Histopaque density gradient centrifugation and then cryopreserved in the vapor phase of liquid nitrogen. Analytical flow cytometry was used to check the purity and quantity of each magnetically sorted T cell population. Genomic DNA was isolated from every sorted fraction and measured by UV absorbance on a Nanodrop 2000c. Via the germline V gene (reference sequence), CDR1 is MNHEY and CDR2 SMNVEV. V and J are truncated by 6 bases and 5 bases respectively, leaving an intervening sequence of 13 bases. The CDR3 sequence holds 14 residues, the cysteine and phenylalanine included. The entry retains the CDR3 DNA only, 42 bases that are in frame from base 1.

Using the deep immunoSEQ assay, multiplex PCR amplified TCR CDR3 regions from genomic DNA. For each cell subset, the extracted genomic DNA was distributed evenly across all wells of several immunoSEQ 96-well plates, and each plate served as one replicate. For sorted subsets, each replicate PCR was loaded with roughly 200 ng genomic DNA, equivalent to 32,000 or so T cell genomes. The purified libraries were quantified using a Qubit 3.0 fluorometer, sized with a Bioanalyzer 2100, and then quantified again using the KAPA Library Quantification kit. Each immunoSEQ 96-well plate was sequenced on its own single-read 150-cycle Illumina NextSeq 550 flow cell. Concerning the study's data processing: Because only junctional sequences without quality scores were contained in the immunoSEQ output, filtering matching that applied to full-length reads could not be performed. To assign V/J genes and CDR3, sequences were annotated against IMGT germline references using PyIR, a Python wrapper for IgBLAST v1.9. Reads with weak V/J assignments (E-value above 1e-6), missing CDR3, stop codons, out-of-frame junctions, or ambiguous translated residues were removed. V3J clonotypes were defined by identical inferred V gene, J gene, and CDR3 amino acid sequence. To compute the percentage overlap between repertoires, the number of shared unique clonotypes was divided by the size of the smaller repertoire. Richness of each repertoire was evaluated using RTK rarefaction, the Chao1 estimator, and Recon v2.1 estimates of unobserved clonotypes. Generation probabilities for all TCRbeta clonotypes obtained by the gDNA method from several donors were computed using OLGA. TCRdb took over this immuneACCESS table, retaining in-frame rearrangements with V and J assigned. Such tables are incomplete; in checked studies, under half of the missing clones stem from an unresolved V gene, and the remainder is unexplained. From that table come the V and J calls and clone size; the DNA was used to work out D and trimming. The table for this sample lists roughly 1,000,000 clones; about 80% of them were counted only once. Together, the top ten hold approximately 0.5% of the sample.

The source is a man younger than 30 in good health. Some clones in this sample may be carry-over from other donors' samples. The sequence joins TRBV27 to TRBJ2-2, with TRBD1 perhaps the D gene, on 5 matching bases. Input material: memory CD4+ T cells from PBMCs. In light of the paper, this sample's cell subset or site label describes: CD45RA-negative fraction. The CDR3 amino acid sequence is: CASRRSGSTGELFF. Read as DNA, the sequence is TGTGCCAGCAGGAGATCAGGGTCGACCGGGGAGCTGTTTTTT.